The 15 T cell receptor beta chains below all came from one sample that was sequenced in a study of spatial heterogeneity in lung cancer. Stated time point: blood at routine non-recurrence follow-up after resection. Each CDR3 protein gets one entry after TCRdb re-called the 5' RACE reads with MiXCR. The table has around 98,000 distinct CDR3 sequences, approximately 19% seen once. The specimen comprised PBMCs, sampled at follow-up. Source of these receptors: a male donor with early-stage non-small cell lung cancer.

This clonotype was counted ten times or more. The chain has TRBV11-2 and TRBJ2-2; 7 nucleotides agree with TRBD2. Germline V CDR1 and CDR2: SGHAT, FQNNGV. The CDR3 runs 16 residues. J was trimmed by 0 bases and V by 1 base; bases with no gene match: 2. In nucleotides, the CDR3 is TGTGCCAGCAGCTTAGGGGCGGGAGCGAACACCGGGGAGCTGTTTTTT. This gives the protein CASSLGAGANTGELFF.

CDR3 residues: CASSEIGGREAFF. In DNA form, the CDR3 reads TGTGCCAGCAGTGAAATCGGAGGCCGAGAAGCTTTCTTT. This sequence joins TRBV2 and TRBJ1-1; no reliable D call. Germline V gene lookup returns CDR1 SNHLY and CDR2 FYNNEI. The CDR3 is 13 amino acids. V was clipped by 2 bases and J by 8 bases, with 12 bases between them.

This clonotype was seen a few times. The chain is built from TRBV12-5 and TRBJ1-6, with D unclear. Germline lookup yields CDR1 LGHNT and CDR2 FRNRAP. CDR3 length: 13 residues. V was trimmed by 6 bases and J by 7 bases, leaving 10 bases between them. The CDR3, as DNA: TGTGCTAGTGGGCGTTCACTGAATTCACCCCTCCACTTT. As protein: CASGRSLNSPLHF.

V usage is TRBV30 and J usage is TRBJ2-1; D perhaps matches TRBD1 (5 bases). The ends were cut back, 2 bases at V and 5 bases at J, with 7 bases in the middle. Germline CDR1 reads GTSNPN; CDR2 reads SVGIG (reference sequence). This CDR3 contains 12 residues. The CDR3 DNA reads TGTGCCTGGAGTCGACAGCACAATGAGCAGTTCTTC. Its protein product is CAWSRQHNEQFF.

This clonotype has more than one count but fewer than ten. This rearrangement joins TRBV7-2 to TRBJ2-4, with TRBD1 matching 11 bases. This CDR3 contains 15 residues. The V gene end was trimmed by 3 bases and the J gene end by 8 bases; junction bases not matched to a gene: 6. The germline gives CDR1 SGHTA, CDR2 FQGNSA. The CDR3: CASSLRTGGPYIQYF. CDR3 coding DNA: TGTGCCAGCAGCTTGCGGACAGGGGGCCCGTACATTCAGTACTTC.

This clonotype was counted between two and nine times. The rearrangement joins TRBV7-3 to TRBJ2-3, with 10 bases that match TRBD2. Losses at the gene ends were 6 bases for V and 4 bases for J; bases not matched to a gene: 7. In germline, CDR1 is SGHTA, CDR2 FQGTGA. The CDR3 has 15 amino acids. The CDR3 protein is CASSTAGGRADTQYF. CDR3 in DNA: TGTGCCAGCAGTACAGCGGGAGGGCGGGCAGATACGCAGTATTTT.

This chain connects TRBV6-5 to TRBJ2-6; unclear D gene. V lost 4 bases to trimming and J lost 1 base, with 11 bases between them. Germline CDR1 reads MNHEY; CDR2 reads SVGAGI. The CDR3 has 16 amino acids. The CDR3 region has the DNA TGTGCCAGCAGTTCACGGGCCCGATCTGGGGCCAACGTCCTGACTTTC. Its translation: CASSSRARSGANVLTF.

With respect to this clonotype: The junction differs from germline at one of its ends, possibly a read error. The J gene is TRBJ2-2, the V gene TRBV4-3; maybe TRBD1 (5 bases). Germline V gives CDR1 LGHNA, CDR2 YSLEER. This CDR3 is 17 amino acids long. DNA of the CDR3: TGCGTCAGCAGCCAAGATCGCAGGGTACAGGTCACCGGGGAGCTGTTTTTT. This codes for CVSSQDRRVQVTGELFF.

This rearrangement joins TRBV9 to TRBJ2-1; D is ambiguous. The germline gives CDR1 SGDLS, CDR2 YYNGEE. Trimming took off 2 bases at V and 3 bases at J, with 12 bases between the two ends. The CDR3 spans 15 residues. CDR3 in amino acids: CASSVQGYGYNEQFF. CDR3 in DNA: TGTGCCAGCAGCGTCCAAGGCTACGGCTACAATGAGCAGTTCTTC.

J is TRBJ2-1 and V is TRBV20-1; maybe TRBD1 (5 bases). V gave up 3 bases and J gave up 4 bases, with 16 bases separating them. This CDR3 has 15 amino acids. Germline lookup yields CDR1 DFQATT and CDR2 SNEGSKA (reference sequence). The DNA of the CDR3 is TGCAGTGCTAGCCGATCAGGGTTAGGGTACAATGAGCAGTTCTTC. This sequence encodes CSASRSGLGYNEQFF.

The chain couples TRBV27 to TRBJ2-2; 8 nucleotides line up with TRBD1. V shed 7 bases, J shed 5 bases, and the junction held 9 bases outside the gene matches. CDR3 length equals 15 residues. The germline CDR1 and CDR2 sequences are MNHEY and SMNVEV (reference sequence). Here the CDR3 DNA reads TGTGCCAGCACACAGAGGACAGGGATGACCGGGGAGCTGTTTTTT. This codes for CASTQRTGMTGELFF.

This chain connects TRBV29-1 to TRBJ1-1; D possibly corresponds to TRBD1 (6 bases). The CDR3 consists of 14 residues. V lost 0 bases and J 2 bases, leaving 10 bases between the germline ends. CDR1 and CDR2 (germline): SQVTM, ANQGSEA. This CDR3 reads CSVEDLGANTEAFF. The CDR3 coding sequence is TGCAGCGTTGAAGATCTGGGGGCCAACACTGAAGCTTTCTTT.

This clonotype came up a few times. V usage is TRBV27 and J usage is TRBJ1-2; D not resolved. CDR1 and CDR2 (germline): MNHEY, SMNVEV (reference sequence). V lost 0 bases and J lost 2, with 7 bases in between. The CDR3 covers 14 residues. The CDR3 coding sequence is TGTGCCAGCAGTTTATCGACGGGGAACTATGGCTACACCTTC. Translating gives CASSLSTGNYGYTF.

V and J are TRBV2 and TRBJ2-5; D ambiguous. The CDR3 spans 12 residues. Germline V gives CDR1 SNHLY, CDR2 FYNNEI. The V end was cut by 2 bases, the J end by 3 bases, with 4 bases between. The CDR3 loop is CASSEFEETQYF. Here the CDR3 DNA reads TGTGCCAGCAGTGAATTTGAAGAGACCCAGTACTTC.

This clonotype was counted a few times. The V call is TRBV5-1, the J call TRBJ2-1; possibly TRBD1 for D (6 bases). The ends were cut back, 4 bases at V and 3 bases at J, with 8 bases in the middle. CDR1 is SGHRS, CDR2 YFSETQ, per germline. The length of the CDR3 is 13 residues. The CDR3 region is CASSKDSYNEQFF. The CDR3 nucleotides are TGCGCCAGCAGCAAGGACAGCTACAATGAGCAGTTCTTC.